The 3 T cell receptor beta chains listed next were all sequenced from one sample in a study of T cells after yellow fever vaccination. In TCRdb, the 5' RACE reads were re-called with MiXCR into one record per CDR3 protein. The data hold around 67,000 distinct CDR3 sequences, with more than 5.5% observed a single time. Sequenced here: CD8+ T cells sorted from PBMCs, sampled 4 to 5 days after the first yellow fever vaccination. These receptors all stem from a man between 18 and 35 years old who received the YFV17D yellow fever vaccine.

Written as DNA, the CDR3 is TGTGCCAGCAGCCAAGGTCGGGGTCTTTCTAGCAATCAGCCCCAGCATTTT. Translating it yields CASSQGRGLSSNQPQHF. This sequence joins TRBV3-1 and TRBJ1-5; D is unresolved. CDR1 LGHDT and CDR2 YNNKEL come from the germline V gene (reference sequence). V was clipped by 1 base and J by 0 bases, with 13 bases between them. The CDR3 spans 17 residues.

This clonotype has a count of ten or more. The chain has TRBV6-2 or TRBV6-3 and TRBJ2-2; 7 nucleotides align to TRBD2. There are 13 residues in the CDR3. The germline gives CDR1 MNHEY, CDR2 SVGEGT. Trimming at V came to 5 bases and at J to 6 bases, leaving 3 bases not matched to a gene. The CDR3 protein is CASSRLAPGELFF. As DNA, the CDR3 is TGTGCCAGCAGTCGACTAGCTCCCGGGGAGCTGTTTTTT.

The table lists this clonotype with many counts. V and J are TRBV27 and TRBJ2-7; 7 bases are shared with TRBD1. The V segment lost 5 bases and the J segment 1 base; nucleotides outside the gene matches: 8. This CDR3 has 15 residues. Germline lookup yields CDR1 MNHEY and CDR2 SMNVEV (reference sequence). The CDR3 nucleotides read TGTGCCAGCAGTCCAGTCTACAGGGGTTCCTACGAGCAGTACGTC. Translated, it gives CASSPVYRGSYEQYV.